There are a few counts of the clone carrying this TCR beta chain. What it binds is not known. TCRdb's copy holds only in-frame clones and misses some; the assay was immunoSEQ multiplex PCR. Here the sample spans some 45,000 clones, around four fifths being singletons. Exclusion applied to patients with autoimmune disease history or systemic immunosuppression. This specimen comes from a study of OX40 agonist ivuxolimab in advanced cancers. Study context: Patients in dose escalation had liver, melanoma, kidney or head and neck cancers.

Findings and limits, study-wide: CD8+ T cells averaged more expanded clones than CD4+.

This TCR came from an adult with an advanced solid tumor such as melanoma, head and neck, liver or kidney cancer. The starting material was CD4+ or CD8+ T cells sorted from blood, obtained in a trial of the OX40 agonist ivuxolimab.

The CDR3 spells CASSEGTGVNHNEQFF. The CDR3 DNA sequence: TGCGCCAGCAGTGAAGGGACAGGGGTGAACCACAATGAGCAGTTCTTC. V and J are TRBV10-1 and TRBJ2-1; 10 bases map to TRBD1. The trim removed 3 bases at V and 5 bases at J, leaving 7 bases unmatched. The germline V gene has CDR1 WNHNN and CDR2 SYGVQD (reference sequence). The CDR3 loop spans 16 amino acids.